This T cell receptor beta chain was obtained from a study of regulatory T cells in long-lasting Graves disease. Study conclusions and caveats: Accuracy may have suffered from the small sample size. Persistent Graves' patients had lower TCR diversity than newly diagnosed ones. Whereas approximately 950 public clonotypes were shared by new patients, persistent patients shared more, at roughly 3,000.

Time point of the sample: persistent/refractory GD, antithyroid drugs over 5 years with positive TRAb. PBMCs were the source of the RNA used for TCR sequencing. This CDR3 spans 20 amino acids. V was pared by 5 bases and J by 1 base, with 18 bases of the junction left unmatched. CDR1 and CDR2 (germline): SGHNT, YENEEA. Relying on iRepertoire HTBI primers and Arm-PCR of CDR3 regions, the team built TCR beta libraries. Each CDR3 protein gets one entry after TCRdb re-called the multiplex PCR reads with MiXCR. In the table there are about 340,000 distinct CDR3 sequences, around a fifth of which are singletons. In its sample, this clonotype was seen a few times. Its antigen remains unknown.

The TCR originated in a female donor with Graves disease. The material was peripheral blood mononuclear cells (PBMCs), obtained when the disease was refractory, from a patient treated with antithyroid drugs. J is TRBJ2-2 and V is TRBV11-3, with TRBD2 identical over 8 bases. The CDR3 reads CASSPSLPRETSENTGELFF. For the CDR3, the DNA is TGTGCCAGCAGCCCTAGTCTTCCGCGGGAGACTAGCGAGAACACCGGGGAGCTGTTTTTT.